The sequence of this T cell receptor (beta chain) was determined in a study of a mutant IDH1 vaccine in newly diagnosed glioma. Worth noting for this clone: What it binds is not known.

This sample's time point: week 35, safety follow-up. One vaccine dose held 300 ug of mutant IDH1 20-mer peptide and came with topical imiquimod. The study gave patients eight vaccinations in weeks 1, 3, 5, 7, 11, 15, 19, 23. V lost 6 bases to trimming and J lost 0 bases; unmatched junction nucleotides: 4. The CDR3 loop spans 14 amino acids. Germline CDR1 reads SGDLS; CDR2 reads YYNGEE. The protocol was immunoSEQ multiplex PCR, while the TCRdb copy is restricted to in-frame clones and leaves out a portion. The profile covers nearly 55,000 clones, with around four fifths appearing a single time and around 4.1% taken by the ten largest.

Sequencing used PBMCs, obtained from a glioma patient whose treatment included an IDH1 peptide vaccine. This chain links TRBV9 with TRBJ2-3; 7 nucleotides line up with TRBD2. The source is a young woman with glioma. CDR3 protein: CASKSGVSTDTQYF. CDR3 in DNA: TGTGCCAGCAAGAGCGGGGTTAGCACAGATACGCAGTATTTT.